A selection of T cell receptor beta chains follows, all from one sample in a study of CD8 T cells in Susac syndrome. One entry per CDR3 protein results from TCRdb running MiXCR on the immunoSEQ multiplex PCR reads. Among approximately 190,000 distinct CDR3 sequences listed, approximately 94% were seen once. Sequencing used CD4+ T cells from PBMCs. The receptor source for this set is a human donor with Susac syndrome. Each CDR3 is given with its conserved first and last residue. Each record gives: clone size, D gene, J gene, V gene, CDR3 protein, CDR3 DNA. The D gene is left open where the match is weak. Some rows have no size entry. The others give once, few or many, or a class for an expanded clone.

size: .; D: .; J: TRBJ1-2; V: TRBV11-2; CDR3: CASSLTTGGDYGYTF; DNA: TGTGCCAGCAGCTTAACGACAGGAGGGGACTATGGCTACACCTTC
size: once; D: TRBD1; J: TRBJ1-1; V: TRBV3-1; CDR3: CASRLTGGSPEAFF; DNA: TGTGCCAGCAGACTTACAGGGGGTAGCCCTGAAGCTTTCTTT
size: .; D: .; J: TRBJ2-7; V: TRBV20-1; CDR3: CSAPGRSYEQYF; DNA: TGCAGTGCCCCCGGTCGCTCCTACGAGCAGTACTTC
size: .; D: TRBD2; J: TRBJ2-5; V: TRBV5-1; CDR3: CASSAGTSGTIQETQYF; DNA: TGCGCCAGCAGCGCGGGGACTAGCGGGACCATCCAAGAGACCCAGTACTTC
size: .; D: TRBD1; J: TRBJ2-7; V: TRBV28; CDR3: CASSLDRGRKYF; DNA: TGTGCCAGCAGCCTTGACAGGGGCCGCAAGTACTTC
size: .; D: .; J: TRBJ2-3; V: TRBV11-2; CDR3: CASSLSAGGGTQYF; DNA: TGTGCCAGCAGCTTATCCGCAGGGGGAGGTACGCAGTATTTT
size: .; D: .; J: TRBJ1-1; V: TRBV20-1; CDR3: CSARIGEGTRVAFF; DNA: TGCAGTGCTAGGATTGGGGAGGGAACGCGTGTAGCTTTCTTT
size: .; D: TRBD1; J: TRBJ1-5; V: TRBV12-3/TRBV12-4; CDR3: CASSPLPPGQGTQPQHF; DNA: TGTGCCAGCAGTCCTCTGCCGCCGGGACAGGGGACTCAGCCCCAGCATTTT
size: .; D: .; J: TRBJ1-6; V: TRBV20-1; CDR3: CSASDAGYNSPLHF; DNA: TGCAGTGCTAGTGATGCGGGGTATAATTCACCCCTCCACTTT
size: .; D: .; J: TRBJ2-3; V: TRBV7-9; CDR3: CASSLLDSATDTQYF; DNA: TGTGCCAGCAGCTTGCTGGACAGCGCTACAGATACGCAGTATTTT
size: once; D: .; J: TRBJ2-4; V: TRBV9; CDR3: CASSQGFIGKNIQYF; DNA: TGTGCCAGCAGCCAGGGTTTCATCGGCAAAAACATTCAGTACTTC
size: .; D: TRBD1; J: TRBJ1-1; V: TRBV20-1; CDR3: CSASERVGTGPEAFF; DNA: TGCAGTGCTAGCGAAAGGGTCGGGACAGGGCCTGAAGCTTTCTTT
size: .; D: TRBD2; J: TRBJ2-5; V: TRBV20-1; CDR3: CSASILAGGQETQYF; DNA: TGCAGTGCTAGTATACTAGCGGGGGGGCAAGAGACCCAGTACTTC
size: .; D: .; J: TRBJ2-3; V: TRBV20-1; CDR3: CSARIVPGLTDTQYF; DNA: TGCAGTGCTAGAATAGTCCCAGGTCTCACAGATACGCAGTATTTT
size: .; D: .; J: TRBJ1-4; V: TRBV20-1; CDR3: CSARNSPTNEKLFF; DNA: TGCAGTGCTAGAAACAGTCCAACTAATGAAAAACTGTTTTTT
size: .; D: .; J: TRBJ2-7; V: TRBV2; CDR3: CASSVRRVYEQYF; DNA: TGTGCCAGCAGTGTTAGGAGGGTGTACGAGCAGTACTTC
size: .; D: .; J: TRBJ2-7; V: TRBV20-1; CDR3: CSARGTVAEQYF; DNA: TGCAGTGCTAGAGGGACAGTGGCCGAGCAGTACTTC
size: .; D: .; J: TRBJ1-2; V: TRBV20-1; CDR3: CSARSGVEDGYTF; DNA: TGCAGTGCCCGGTCGGGGGTTGAAGATGGCTACACCTTC
size: .; D: TRBD1; J: TRBJ1-1; V: TRBV29-1; CDR3: CSAVTGMNTEAFF; DNA: TGCAGCGCTGTGACAGGGATGAACACTGAAGCTTTCTTT
size: once; D: .; J: TRBJ2-5; V: TRBV11-3; CDR3: CASSQGGASQETQYF; DNA: TGTGCCAGCAGCCAGGGGGGGGCTAGCCAAGAGACCCAGTACTTC
size: .; D: .; J: TRBJ1-2; V: TRBV30; CDR3: CAWSPEGVYGYTF; DNA: TGTGCCTGGAGCCCCGAGGGCGTCTATGGCTACACCTTC
size: .; D: .; J: TRBJ2-7; V: TRBV20-1; CDR3: CSPTVANEQYF; DNA: TGCAGTCCCACGGTCGCGAACGAGCAGTACTTC
size: .; D: .; J: TRBJ1-2; V: TRBV9; CDR3: CASSVSEASNWGYTF; DNA: TGTGCCAGCAGCGTTTCAGAAGCCTCCAACTGGGGCTACACCTTC
size: .; D: TRBD2; J: TRBJ2-1; V: TRBV19; CDR3: CASSSLAGGLYNEQFF; DNA: TGTGCCAGTAGTAGCTTAGCGGGGGGTCTTTACAATGAGCAGTTCTTC
size: .; D: TRBD1; J: TRBJ2-5; V: TRBV3-1; CDR3: CASSLLRDREETQYF; DNA: TGTGCCAGCAGCCTACTGAGGGACAGGGAAGAGACCCAGTACTTC